This paragraph covers one T cell receptor (beta chain) sequence. The data belong to a study of blood T cell repertoires in COVID-19. For the study at large: Acute and convalescent COVID-19 samples came from the United States, Italy and Spain.

Original handling: Estimated nucleated cell counts came from reference gene primer amplification. Data came from immunoSEQ multiplex PCR; TCRdb stores just in-frame clones and leaves some out. For V, J and clone size, that table is used; D and trimming come from the DNA. Of approximately 190,000 clones detected, 80% to 90% appear once; the ten largest clones hold more than 4.5%. This CDR3 has 13 amino acids. The ends lost 2 bases at V and 6 bases at J; junction bases unmatched: 5. Germline V gene sequence: CDR1 SGHDT, CDR2 YYEEEE. Material: peripheral blood. This receptor was obtained from a woman in her 70s with active or convalescent COVID-19. This chain links TRBV5-6 with TRBJ2-7; 7 bases match TRBD1. The CDR3 coding sequence is TGTGCCAGCAGCTTTGACAGGGTTGGCGAGCAGTACTTC. Residues: CASSFDRVGEQYF.